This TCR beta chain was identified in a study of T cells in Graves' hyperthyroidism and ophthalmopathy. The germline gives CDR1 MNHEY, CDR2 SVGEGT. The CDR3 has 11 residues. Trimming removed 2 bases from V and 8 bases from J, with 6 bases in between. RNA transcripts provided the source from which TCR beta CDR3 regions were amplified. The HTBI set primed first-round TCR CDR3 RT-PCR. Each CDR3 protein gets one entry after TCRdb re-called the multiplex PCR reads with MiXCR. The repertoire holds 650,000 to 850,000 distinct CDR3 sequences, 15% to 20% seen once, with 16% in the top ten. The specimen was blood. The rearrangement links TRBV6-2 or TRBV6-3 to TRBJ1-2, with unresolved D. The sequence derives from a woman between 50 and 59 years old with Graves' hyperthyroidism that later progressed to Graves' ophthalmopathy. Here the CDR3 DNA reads TGTGCCAGCAGTTACATAGAGGGCTACACCTTC. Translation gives CASSYIEGYTF.